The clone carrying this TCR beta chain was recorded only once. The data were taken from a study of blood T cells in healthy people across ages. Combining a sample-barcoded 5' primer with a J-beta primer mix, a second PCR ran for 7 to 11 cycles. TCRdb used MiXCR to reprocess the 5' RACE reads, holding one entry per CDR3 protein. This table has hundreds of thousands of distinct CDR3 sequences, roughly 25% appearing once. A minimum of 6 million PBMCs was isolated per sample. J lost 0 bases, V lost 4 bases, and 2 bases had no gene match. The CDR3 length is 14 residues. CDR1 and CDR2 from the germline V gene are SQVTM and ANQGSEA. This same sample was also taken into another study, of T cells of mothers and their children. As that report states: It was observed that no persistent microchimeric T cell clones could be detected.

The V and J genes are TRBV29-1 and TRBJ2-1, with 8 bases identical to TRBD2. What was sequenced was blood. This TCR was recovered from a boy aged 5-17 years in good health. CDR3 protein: CSVAGGVSYNEQFF. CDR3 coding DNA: TGCAGCGTTGCGGGGGGGGTCTCCTACAATGAGCAGTTCTTC.